This T cell receptor beta chain was recovered during a study of identical twins. Study-level points and caveats: Twin-shared out-of-frame alpha sequences were enriched for low generation probability.

Worth noting for this clonotype: Its matching antigen is unknown.

One entry per CDR3 protein results from TCRdb running MiXCR on the 5' RACE reads. The table lists around 1.7 million distinct CDR3 sequences, under 35% of them singletons. The sequencing input was cord blood. The sequence was collected from a newborn girl in good health.

DNA of the CDR3: TGTGCCAGCAGCTTAGCAATCCTCGTCAATGAGCAGTTCTTC. Its protein is CASSLAILVNEQFF. The J gene is TRBJ2-1, the V gene TRBV11-2, with unresolved D. Trimming took off 1 base at V and 6 bases at J, with 10 bases between the two ends. Germline V lookup: CDR1 SGHAT, CDR2 FQNNGV. The CDR3 covers 14 residues.